A selection of T cell receptor beta chains follows, all from one sample in a study of human CD8 memory T cell subsets. TCRdb processed the 5' RACE reads again and assigns one entry to each CDR3 protein, with no DNA. The sample has several thousand distinct CDR3 sequences. The sequenced sample consisted of CD8+ effector memory T cells (TEM) sorted from PBMCs. Source of these receptors: a human donor in good health. Both conserved end residues are part of each CDR3. Clone size is stated in some rows and not others, as once, few, many or a class when expanded.

clone size,J gene,V gene,CDR3 protein
NA,TRBJ2-1,TRBV28,CASSFLWVEQFF
NA,TRBJ1-4,TRBV5-6,CASSLGTGVGEKLFF
NA,TRBJ2-7,TRBV19,CASSIGQGAREQYF
NA,TRBJ2-7,TRBV12-3/TRBV12-4,CASSTGQHLYEQYF
NA,TRBJ2-1,TRBV4-3,CASSQDLYVGGEQFF
NA,TRBJ1-4,TRBV7-6,CASSHELDSGKLFF
NA,TRBJ1-1,TRBV5-6,CASSVTTGQAFF
NA,TRBJ1-1,TRBV7-8,CASSLTFTDSVKNTEAFF
NA,TRBJ1-2,TRBV28,CASSPASNYGYTF
NA,TRBJ2-1,TRBV29-1,CSVIRQGSYNEQFF
NA,TRBJ1-2,TRBV29-1,CSVIGDPKGYTF
NA,TRBJ2-7,TRBV6-5,CASSLGAPPPYEQYF
NA,TRBJ2-7,TRBV2,CASSGLGGGEQYF
NA,TRBJ2-7,TRBV12-3/TRBV12-4,CASSVQDGYEQYF
NA,TRBJ2-2,TRBV29-1,CSARTSGPGELFF
NA,TRBJ2-1,TRBV4-3,CASSQLAGDYNEQFF
NA,TRBJ1-5,TRBV7-9,CASSLEGGQPQHF
NA,TRBJ2-1,TRBV4-1,CASSQVPDYNEQFF
NA,TRBJ1-1,TRBV18,CASSPLVSHLNTEAFF
NA,TRBJ1-2,TRBV5-4,CASSSTGSEVFYGYTF
NA,TRBJ2-1,TRBV6-2/TRBV6-3,CASSLGGAYNEQFF
medium-sized,TRBJ1-2,TRBV7-9,CASSLKGPEQRGYTF
NA,TRBJ1-5,TRBV2,CASSRTENSNQPQHF
medium-sized,TRBJ2-1,TRBV12-5,CASAHEAGNEQFF
NA,TRBJ1-2,TRBV6-2/TRBV6-3,CASSYSTSAGDGYTF
NA,TRBJ2-3,TRBV28,CASRGARTGLSSTDTQYF
NA,TRBJ2-1,TRBV29-1,CSVSGTGGHNEQFF
NA,TRBJ2-7,TRBV14,CASSQGDSGVNPYEQYF
NA,TRBJ2-1,TRBV7-9,CASSLRDGSYNEQFF
medium-sized,TRBJ2-7,TRBV7-8,CASLAGAAGREQYF
NA,TRBJ1-4,TRBV11-2,CASTVQPNEKLFF
NA,TRBJ2-3,TRBV29-1,CSVRLTGSTDTQYF
NA,TRBJ1-6,TRBV5-1,CASSLIGGGYDGPLHF
NA,TRBJ2-1,TRBV2,CASRAGFSYNEQFF
NA,TRBJ1-1,TRBV9,CASSVPPNTEAFF
NA,TRBJ2-7,TRBV13,CASSLNGRESEQYF
NA,TRBJ2-3,TRBV5-1,CASSQGQREDTQYF
NA,TRBJ2-5,TRBV7-6,CASSDYQETQYF
NA,TRBJ1-4,TRBV7-9,CASSLGLHTFTNEKLFF
NA,TRBJ1-1,TRBV19,CASSNRGAEAFF
NA,TRBJ2-1,TRBV5-1,CASSPIQTSGSSYNEQFF
NA,TRBJ2-1,TRBV24-1,CATSEAGSEQFF
NA,TRBJ2-5,TRBV20-1,CSARVGQGLKAQYF
NA,TRBJ1-6,TRBV28,CASSFPVSAYSPLHF
NA,TRBJ2-7,TRBV19,CASSMTLRNEQYF
medium-sized,TRBJ2-3,TRBV7-2,CASSSRQGFTDTQYF
NA,TRBJ2-7,TRBV4-3,CASSQGAEENYEQYF
NA,TRBJ2-1,TRBV28,CASSPLAGENEQFF